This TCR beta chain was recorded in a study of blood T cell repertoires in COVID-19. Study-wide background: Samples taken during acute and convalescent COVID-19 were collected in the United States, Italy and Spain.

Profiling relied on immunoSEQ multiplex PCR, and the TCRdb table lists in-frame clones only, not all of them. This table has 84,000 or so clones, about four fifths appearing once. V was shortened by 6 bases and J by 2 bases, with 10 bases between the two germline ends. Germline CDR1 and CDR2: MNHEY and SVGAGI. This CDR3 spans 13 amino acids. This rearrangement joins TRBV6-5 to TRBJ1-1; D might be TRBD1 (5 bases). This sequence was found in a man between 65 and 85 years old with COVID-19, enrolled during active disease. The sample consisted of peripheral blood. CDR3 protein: CASRIDSNTEAFF. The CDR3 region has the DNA TGTGCCAGCAGGATTGACAGTAACACTGAAGCTTTCTTT.